These 27 T cell receptor beta chains were sequenced from one sample in a study of CD8+ T cells in alopecia areata. In each case, RNA was isolated and then reverse transcribed into cDNA as the sequencing template. The data were produced by immunoSEQ multiplex PCR, yet TCRdb's version contains in-frame clones alone and is incomplete. The sample holds 200,000 or so clones, 45% to 70% seen once. The sequenced sample consisted of CD8+ T cells sorted from blood. The receptors shown here come from a human donor in good health.

The J gene is TRBJ2-1, the V gene TRBV11-1, with D tentatively TRBD2 (6 bases). The CDR3 runs to 16 residues. Germline loops: CDR1 SGHAT, CDR2 FQDESV (reference sequence). The germline V and J ends were trimmed by 5 bases and 0 bases, with 14 bases remaining between them. The CDR3 reads CASSQTAGSSYNEQFF. CDR3 sequence (DNA): TGTGCCAGCAGCCAGACCGCCGGGAGCTCCTACAATGAGCAGTTCTTC.

The V and J genes are TRBV7-9 and TRBJ2-3; TRBD1 matches 8 bases. The CDR3 is 16 amino acids. CDR1 and CDR2 (germline): SEHNR, FQNEAQ (reference sequence). The junction had 7 bases not matched to a gene; V was cut back by 5 bases and J by 0 bases. The CDR3 coding sequence is TGTGCCAGCAGCCAGGACAGGGCAACTAGCACAGATACGCAGTATTTT. Encoded protein: CASSQDRATSTDTQYF. The full variable domain, its missing parts supplied by reference TRBV7-9 and TRBJ2-3, is DTGVSQNPRHKITKRGQNVTFRCDPISEHNRLYWYRQTLGQGPEFLTYFQNEAQLEKSRLLSDRFSAERPKGSFSTLEIQRTEQGDSAMYLCASSQDRATSTDTQYFGPGTRLTVL.

This clone was seen a handful of times. This chain joins TRBV5-4 and TRBJ1-2; D may be TRBD1 (5 bases). V lost 0 bases and J lost 6, with 6 bases in between. Germline CDR1 reads SGHNT; CDR2 reads YYREEE (reference sequence). CDR3 length equals 12 residues. CDR3: CASSLVGDGYTF. CDR3 nucleotides: TGTGCCAGCAGCTTGGTGGGGGATGGCTACACCTTC. The full variable domain, with the rest looked up from reference TRBV5-4 and TRBJ1-2, is ETGVTQSPTHLIKTRGQQVTLRCSSQSGHNTVSWYQQALGQGPQFIFQYYREEENGRGNFPPRFSGLQFPNYSSELNVNALELDDSALYLCASSLVGDGYTFGSGTRLTVV.

The gene calls are TRBV5-6 and TRBJ2-3; the D gene is possibly TRBD2 (5 bases). Trimming removed 3 bases at V and 0 bases at J, with 8 bases between. CDR3 length equals 14 residues. Germline V gene lookup returns CDR1 SGHDT and CDR2 YYEEEE. The CDR3 nucleotides read TGTGCCAGCAGCTCCGGACTTAGCACAGATACGCAGTATTTT. It specifies CASSSGLSTDTQYF.

V and J are TRBV7-9 and TRBJ2-7, with a weak D call TRBD1 (5 bases). CDR3 length: 14 amino acids. Between the trimmed V and J ends, which lost 3 bases and 2 bases, there was a span of 11 bases. Germline assignment: CDR1 SEHNR and CDR2 FQNEAQ (reference sequence). The CDR3 here is CASSFGQGPYEQYF. The CDR3 DNA reads as TGTGCCAGCAGCTTTGGTCAGGGCCCCTACGAGCAGTACTTC.

This clone was counted between two and nine times. V usage is TRBV5-6 and J usage is TRBJ1-1; no clear D gene. Trimming took 0 bases from V and 5 from J, leaving 5 bases between them. The CDR3 length is 12 residues. Germline loops: CDR1 SGHDT, CDR2 YYEEEE. In nucleotides, the CDR3 is TGTGCCAGCAGCTTGGCCCGAACTGAAGCTTTCTTT. Translation gives CASSLARTEAFF.

The J gene is TRBJ2-6, the V gene TRBV23-1; D is ambiguous. TRBV23-1 is filed as an ORF, its function uncertain. The CDR3 runs to 16 residues. V lost 0 bases to trimming and J lost 0 bases, with 6 bases between them. CDR3 sequence (DNA): TGCGCCAGCAGTCAATCGTCAGGCTCTGGGGCCAACGTCCTGACTTTC. Translated: CASSQSSGSGANVLTF.

A single count supports this clone. The chain is built from TRBV9 and TRBJ2-7, with 9 bases aligning to TRBD1. CDR1 SGDLS and CDR2 YYNGEE come from the germline V gene. V dropped 1 base and J dropped 5; count of bases not matched to a gene: 7. This CDR3 has 15 residues. In DNA, the CDR3 is TGTGCCAGCAGCGTACAAGGGACAGGGCTAAACGAGCAGTACTTC. This gives the protein CASSVQGTGLNEQYF.

This chain uses TRBV15 with TRBJ1-6; D is uncertain. Between the trimmed V and J ends, which lost 3 bases and 8 bases, there was a span of 11 bases. Per the germline V gene, CDR1 is LNHNV and CDR2 is YYDKDF (reference sequence). There are 14 residues in the CDR3. The CDR3 region has the DNA TGTGCCACCAGCAGGGTTCAGACCGATTCACCCCTCCACTTT. It codes for CATSRVQTDSPLHF.

The genes are TRBV15 and TRBJ1-1; D remains ambiguous. Trimming pared 1 base from V and 7 bases from J, leaving 7 bases between. The CDR3 length is 12 residues. Germline V gene lookup returns CDR1 LNHNV and CDR2 YYDKDF (reference sequence). The CDR3 DNA follows: TGTGCCACCAGCAGAGTACATAATGAAGCTTTCTTT. It specifies CATSRVHNEAFF.

This chain connects TRBV6-5 to TRBJ2-1, with 9 nucleotides matching TRBD1. V was clipped by 7 bases and J by 3 bases; unmatched bases: 7. The CDR3 sequence is 15 residues long. The V gene's germline CDR1 is MNHEY and CDR2 SVGAGI. The CDR3 sequence: CASTSGQGFYNEQFF. In DNA, the CDR3 is TGTGCCAGCACGTCGGGACAGGGCTTCTACAATGAGCAGTTCTTC.

The chain links TRBV30 to TRBJ1-4; D is possibly TRBD1 (5 bases). V lost 2 bases and J 6 bases, leaving 13 bases between the germline ends. CDR1 GTSNPN and CDR2 SVGIG come from the germline V gene (reference sequence). This CDR3 is 14 amino acids long. CDR3 sequence reads: CAWSWLVGDEKLFF. CDR3 DNA: TGTGCCTGGAGTTGGTTGGTGGGGGATGAAAAACTGTTTTTT.

The chain carries TRBV19 and TRBJ1-5, with D hard to call. V lost 5 bases and J lost 0, with 8 bases in between. CDR3 length: 14 residues. Germline values: CDR1 LNHDA, CDR2 SQIVND (reference sequence). The CDR3 loop is CASSGESSNQPQHF. The CDR3 nucleotides are TGTGCCAGTAGTGGGGAATCTAGCAATCAGCCCCAGCATTTT.

This clone appeared a few times. The chain has TRBV29-1 and TRBJ2-7, with D perhaps TRBD1 or TRBD2 (5 bases each). Trimming took 0 bases from V and 2 from J, leaving 11 bases between them. Germline CDR1 is SQVTM and CDR2 is ANQGSEA. CDR3 size: 14 residues. This chain's CDR3 is CSVEERDGPYEQYF. DNA for the CDR3: TGCAGCGTTGAAGAACGGGACGGACCCTACGAGCAGTACTTC.

This clone showed up just once. This chain connects TRBV5-6 to TRBJ1-2; D uncertain. From germline, CDR1 is SGHDT and CDR2 YYEEEE. The V end was cut by 0 bases, the J end by 3 bases, with 15 bases between. The CDR3 runs 16 residues. CDR3 DNA: TGTGCCAGCAGCTTGGAGAGCACAGCGGGATACTATGGCTACACCTTC. Translating it yields CASSLESTAGYYGYTF. The full variable domain, with the rest looked up from reference TRBV5-6 and TRBJ1-2, is DAGVTQSPTHLIKTRGQQVTLRCSPKSGHDTVSWYQQALGQGPQFIFQYYEEEERQRGNFPDRFSGHQFPNYSSELNVNALLLGDSALYLCASSLESTAGYYGYTFGSGTRLTVV.

This clone occurred a few times. The rearrangement links TRBV7-2 to TRBJ2-3; D is ambiguous. The germline gives CDR1 SGHTA, CDR2 FQGNSA. The CDR3 is made up of 12 amino acids. The V end lost 5 bases, the J end lost 6 bases, and 9 bases lay between the germline ends. For the CDR3, the DNA is TGTGCCAGCAGCCAAGGTTCCGATACGCAGTATTTT. Translation gives CASSQGSDTQYF.

The V and J genes are TRBV2 and TRBJ1-1; D not resolved. The CDR3 runs 12 residues. CDR1 SNHLY and CDR2 FYNNEI come from the germline V gene. V was cut by 5 bases and J by 0 bases, with 4 bases left in between. CDR3 sequence: CASSWLNTEAFF. The CDR3 DNA follows: TGTGCCAGCAGTTGGTTGAACACTGAAGCTTTCTTT.

In this sample, this clone turned up a few times. The V gene is TRBV19, the J gene TRBJ2-3; D is uncertain. Germline loops: CDR1 LNHDA, CDR2 SQIVND (reference sequence). The length of the CDR3 is 12 residues. The V gene lost 9 bases and the J gene lost 0 bases, with 7 bases spanning the gap. The CDR3, as DNA: TGTGCCAGCGAGGACAGCACAGATACGCAGTATTTT. It specifies CASEDSTDTQYF.

This clone has a handful of counts. This chain joins TRBV7-9 and TRBJ2-1; no definite D call. V shed 6 bases and J shed 8 bases, with 8 bases lying between them. Looked up from germline, CDR1 is SEHNR and CDR2 is FQNEAQ (reference sequence). This CDR3 is 11 amino acids long. CDR3 residues: CASRGHYEQFF. CDR3 nucleotides: TGTGCCAGCAGGGGTCACTATGAGCAGTTCTTC.

The chain employs TRBV11-1 and TRBJ2-2; D gene uncertain. V lost 1 base, J lost 0 bases, and 6 bases lay in between. The CDR3 runs to 15 residues. Germline CDR1 SGHAT, CDR2 FQDESV (reference sequence). The CDR3 DNA follows: TGTGCCAGCAGCTTAGAAGCAGCGAACACCGGGGAGCTGTTTTTT. Translation: CASSLEAANTGELFF.

This clone showed up just a few times. The chain combines TRBV6-5 with TRBJ1-5, with D perhaps matching TRBD1 (6 bases). The germline gives CDR1 MNHEY, CDR2 SVGAGI. There are 13 residues in the CDR3. Trimming shortened V by 5 bases and J by 6 bases, and 11 bases separated the two germline ends. The chain's CDR3 is CASSTGPGQPQHF. The CDR3, as DNA: TGTGCCAGCAGTACAGGGCCGGGTCAGCCCCAGCATTTT.

CDR3 bases: TGTGCCAGCAGCTTCACAGATACGCAGTATTTT. Translated: CASSFTDTQYF. The J gene is TRBJ2-3, the V gene TRBV7-2; D ambiguous. This CDR3 has 11 amino acids. From germline, CDR1 is SGHTA and CDR2 FQGNSA. The V and J ends lost 3 bases and 2 bases respectively, with 0 bases between them.

V is TRBV30 and J is TRBJ2-2; 8 bases align to TRBD1. The trim removed 8 bases at V and 4 bases at J, leaving 9 bases unmatched. The CDR3 is 14 amino acids. Germline CDR1 GTSNPN, CDR2 SVGIG (reference sequence). The CDR3 region is CAGRQGIVTGELFF. The CDR3 bases are TGTGCCGGTAGACAGGGGATTGTCACCGGGGAGCTGTTTTTT.

The chain recombines TRBV2 with TRBJ1-6; 8 bases fit TRBD1. The V gene's germline CDR1 is SNHLY and CDR2 FYNNEI. The CDR3 contains 14 residues. The junction had 8 bases not matched to a gene; V was cut back by 10 bases and J by 6 bases. CDR3 residues: CAIRRTGSNSPLHF. The CDR3 bases are TGTGCCATCAGAAGGACAGGGTCTAATTCACCCCTCCACTTT.

The CDR3: CASSSTPENEQFF. The CDR3 coding sequence is TGTGCCAGCAGCTCGACCCCTGAGAATGAGCAGTTCTTC. The chain uses TRBV13 and TRBJ2-1; no firm D call. The germline CDR1 and CDR2 sequences are PRHDT and FYEKMQ (reference sequence). The CDR3 extends over 13 amino acids. The V and J ends lost 4 bases and 7 bases respectively, with 11 bases between them.

This clone was detected only a few times. This chain links TRBV29-1 with TRBJ2-7, with D tentatively TRBD1 (6 bases). Trimming took off 1 base at V and 6 bases at J, with 10 bases between the two ends. This CDR3 spans 12 amino acids. Germline lookup yields CDR1 SQVTM and CDR2 ANQGSEA. The DNA for the CDR3 is TGCAGCGTTGAAGTAGGGGGTTTCGAGCAGTACTTC. Translated, it gives CSVEVGGFEQYF.

This clone was seen a single time. The chain joins TRBV10-3 to TRBJ1-1; the D gene is possibly TRBD1 (5 bases). This CDR3 contains 14 residues. Per the germline V gene, CDR1 is ENHRY and CDR2 is SYGVKD. The V end lost 4 bases, the J end lost 4 bases, and 13 bases lay between the germline ends. CDR3 sequence: CAISAGPGGTEAFF. Written as DNA, the CDR3 is TGTGCCATCAGTGCCGGACCGGGGGGCACTGAAGCTTTCTTT.